These 18 T cell receptor beta chains were sequenced from one sample in a study of blood T cell repertoires in COVID-19. The method was immunoSEQ multiplex PCR; TCRdb's version includes in-frame clones alone and lacks a portion of them. The sample lists around 50,000 clones, less than 95% occurring once. Material for sequencing was peripheral blood. The receptors originated from a human donor in a cohort sampled during active COVID-19.

This chain joins TRBV7-8 and TRBJ2-3; weak D call: TRBD1 (7 bases). V lost 2 bases and J lost 4, with 19 bases in between. Per germline, CDR1 SGHVS and CDR2 FQNEAQ. The CDR3 loop spans 17 amino acids. This chain's CDR3 is CASSLFPQGRWADTQYF. The CDR3, as DNA: TGTGCCAGCAGCTTATTCCCACAGGGGAGGTGGGCAGATACGCAGTATTTT.

The genes are TRBV7-2 and TRBJ2-7; TRBD1 might be the D (6 bases). Trimming shortened V by 5 bases and J by 6 bases, and 8 bases separated the two germline ends. The CDR3 is made up of 11 amino acids. Germline V gives CDR1 SGHTA, CDR2 FQGNSA. The CDR3 spells CASSNRVEQYF. CDR3 in DNA: TGTGCCAGCAGCAACAGGGTCGAGCAGTACTTC.

The chain links TRBV18 to TRBJ1-3, with no clear D. The V and J ends lost 2 bases and 0 bases respectively, with 14 bases between them. The germline V gene has CDR1 KGHSH and CDR2 LQKENI. This CDR3 is 17 amino acids long. For the CDR3, the DNA is TGTGCCAGCTCACCATGGGCCGACCGTTTCTCTGGAAACACCATATATTTT. Amino acid sequence: CASSPWADRFSGNTIYF.

The chain joins TRBV15 to TRBJ2-6; D is unclear. Between the trimmed V and J ends, which lost 0 bases and 3 bases, there was a span of 15 bases. The CDR3 is 18 residues long. Per germline, CDR1 LNHNV and CDR2 YYDKDF (reference sequence). CDR3 nucleotide sequence: TGTGCCACCAGCAGAGATTTGGGTAGCCCGAGTGGGGCCAACGTCCTGACTTTC. Its protein is CATSRDLGSPSGANVLTF.

The chain couples TRBV28 to TRBJ2-1, with 9 nucleotides matching TRBD2. CDR1 and CDR2 from the germline V gene are MDHEN and SYDVKM. The CDR3 consists of 16 residues. With 2 bases clipped from V and 1 base from J, the junction kept 3 bases outside the gene matches. The CDR3, as DNA: TGTGCCAGCAGTTTACGTAGCGGGAGTTCCTACAATGAGCAGTTCTTC. It codes for CASSLRSGSSYNEQFF.

V and J are TRBV27 and TRBJ2-7; TRBD2 matches at 8 bases. The CDR3 is 17 amino acids. Germline lookup yields CDR1 MNHEY and CDR2 SMNVEV (reference sequence). The V and J ends lost 5 bases and 1 base, in that order; junction bases with no gene match: 13. CDR3 amino acids: CASSHKTGTSISYEQYF. The CDR3 nucleotides read TGTGCCAGCAGTCACAAAACCGGGACTAGTATTTCCTACGAGCAGTACTTC.

The chain links TRBV5-1 to TRBJ2-3; 10 positions agree with TRBD2. The CDR3 consists of 16 residues. The ends lost 1 base at V and 4 bases at J; junction bases unmatched: 6. Germline V gives CDR1 SGHRS, CDR2 YFSETQ. CDR3 nucleotides: TGCGCCAGCAGCTTGTTAGTAGCGGGAGGCGCAGATACGCAGTATTTT. Its protein product is CASSLLVAGGADTQYF.

The chain employs TRBV6-1 and TRBJ2-7; D remains unclear. The germline V gene has CDR1 MNHNS and CDR2 SASEGT. V gave up 2 bases and J gave up 6 bases, with 11 bases separating them. This CDR3 is 13 amino acids long. CDR3 sequence: CASSESGRFEQYF. In nucleotides, the CDR3 is TGTGCCAGCAGTGAATCAGGTCGGTTCGAGCAGTACTTC.

The CDR3 DNA follows: TGTGCCAGCAGGTCTAGCGCGACCTACGAGCAGTACTTC. The encoded protein is CASRSSATYEQYF. J is TRBJ2-7 and V is TRBV28, with D possibly TRBD2 on 6 matching bases. V lost 6 bases to trimming and J lost 2 bases, with 11 bases between them. The CDR3 contains 13 residues. Germline loops: CDR1 MDHEN, CDR2 SYDVKM.

This rearrangement joins TRBV3-1 (or the pseudogene TRBV3-2) to TRBJ1-1; D possibly corresponds to TRBD1 (6 bases). From germline, CDR1 is LGHDT and CDR2 YNNKEL (reference sequence). This CDR3 is 14 amino acids long. Trimming took 3 bases from V and 5 from J, leaving 13 bases between them. This chain's CDR3 is CASSQTGFGTEAFF. The CDR3 nucleotides read TGTGCCAGCAGCCAGACAGGCTTCGGGACTGAAGCTTTCTTT.

Comment on this clone: One junction end disagrees with the germline gene, perhaps due to a read error. V and J are TRBV7-8 and TRBJ2-5; TRBD2 aligns across 10 bases. Germline lookup yields CDR1 SGHVS and CDR2 FQNEAQ. This CDR3 has 13 residues. This chain's CDR3 is CASRLAGGETQYF. The CDR3, as DNA: TGTGCCAGCAGGTTAGCGGGAGGAGAGACCCAGTACTTC.

The chain links TRBV29-1 to TRBJ2-7, with 9 bases matching TRBD1. The CDR3 runs 13 residues. The V gene end was trimmed by 5 bases and the J gene end by 3 bases; junction bases not matched to a gene: 5. Per the germline V gene, CDR1 is SQVTM and CDR2 is ANQGSEA. The CDR3 region is CSVSGQGNYEQYF. Written as DNA, the CDR3 is TGCAGCGTTTCTGGACAGGGGAACTACGAGCAGTACTTC.

This clone is a singleton in its sample. The chain joins TRBV28 to TRBJ2-7, with D maybe TRBD2 (6 bases). V lost 8 bases, J lost 2 bases, and 13 bases lay in between. This CDR3 is 13 amino acids long. Germline assignment: CDR1 MDHEN and CDR2 SYDVKM. The CDR3 nucleotides are TGTGCCAGCGGACTTAGCGGAGCCTACGAGCAGTACTTC. Residues: CASGLSGAYEQYF.

The chain has TRBV9 and TRBJ2-1, with D uncertain. Looked up from germline, CDR1 is SGDLS and CDR2 is YYNGEE. CDR3 length: 16 residues. V dropped 4 bases and J dropped 3 bases, with 17 bases sitting between them. The chain's CDR3 is CASSTRGASGYNEQFF. The CDR3 coding sequence is TGTGCCAGCAGCACCCGAGGCGCCTCTGGCTACAATGAGCAGTTCTTC.

This sequence joins TRBV2 and TRBJ2-3; 12 bases are shared with TRBD2. Germline-derived CDR1 and CDR2 are SNHLY and FYNNEI. The CDR3 has 15 residues. Trimming at V came to 5 bases and at J to 3 bases, leaving 3 bases not matched to a gene. The CDR3, as DNA: TGTGCCAGCAGTTCTACTAGCGGGGGGACAGATACGCAGTATTTT. Translation gives CASSSTSGGTDTQYF.

The V gene is TRBV28, the J gene TRBJ1-1, with a tentative D call TRBD1 (6 bases). The ends were cut back, 8 bases at V and 2 bases at J, with 15 bases in the middle. Per the germline V gene, CDR1 is MDHEN and CDR2 is SYDVKM. The CDR3 spans 14 residues. The CDR3 loop is CASGQGHLNTEAFF. The CDR3 nucleotides read TGTGCCAGCGGGCAGGGACACCTAAACACTGAAGCTTTCTTT.

V and J are TRBV27 and TRBJ1-2; D is ambiguous. Trimming removed 2 bases from V and 2 bases from J, with 6 bases in between. The germline CDR1 and CDR2 sequences are MNHEY and SMNVEV (reference sequence). The CDR3 spans 13 residues. CDR3 nucleotides: TGTGCCAGCAGTTTACGGGAGAACTATGGCTACACCTTC. As protein: CASSLRENYGYTF.

The chain uses TRBV30 and TRBJ2-1, with D maybe TRBD2 (6 bases). Germline lookup yields CDR1 GTSNPN and CDR2 SVGIG (reference sequence). This CDR3 spans 14 amino acids. V dropped 1 base and J dropped 7 bases, with 14 bases sitting between them. CDR3 DNA sequence: TGTGCCTGGAGTGGGGCCAGACTAGGTAATGAGCAGTTCTTC. Amino acid sequence: CAWSGARLGNEQFF.